This T cell receptor beta chain comes out of a study of T cells in Graves' hyperthyroidism and ophthalmopathy. Study-wide background: Prior to any treatment, at the point of initial diagnosis, peripheral blood was collected.

Exclusion of patients followed from uncontrolled infection, other autoimmune disease, pregnancy or lactation. The authors took PBMCs from about 9.5 ml fresh peripheral blood. There are a few counts of this clonotype. The CDR3 spans 12 residues. Germline V gives CDR1 SNHLY, CDR2 FYNNEI. The V gene lost 8 bases and the J gene lost 6 bases, with 10 bases spanning the gap. RNA transcripts gave rise to amplified TCR beta CDR3 regions. The study used the HTBI primer set for a first-round RT-PCR of the TCR CDR3. TCRdb re-called the multiplex PCR reads with MiXCR, one entry per CDR3 protein. Counted here are about 640,000 distinct CDR3 sequences, around 20% occurring once; the ten biggest clones make up under 35%.

The rearrangement uses TRBV2 and TRBJ2-2; the D is unclear. The sequenced sample was blood. The receptor comes from a man aged 25 to 40 with Graves' ophthalmopathy. DNA of the CDR3: TGTGCCAGCCAGAGCGACGCCGGGGAGCTGTTTTTT. Its translation: CASQSDAGELFF.